The 24 T cell receptor beta chains below were found in one sample sequenced in a study of T cell responses to AZD1222 COVID-19 vaccine. The protocol was immunoSEQ multiplex PCR, while the TCRdb copy is restricted to in-frame clones and leaves out a portion. The sample has about 120,000 clones; over 75% are singletons. This specimen was peripheral blood, taken on day 0 of AZD1222 vaccination. The receptors come from an adult in good health.

The chain couples TRBV4-2 to TRBJ2-3, with 15 bases matching TRBD2. The CDR3 covers 22 residues. Germline V gene data show CDR1 as LGHNA and CDR2 as YNFKEQ. Trimming cost V 2 bases and J 0 bases; bases outside gene matches: 15. DNA for the CDR3: TGTGCCAGCAGCCAAACGTTTTCGTCTGGGGGACTAGCGGGGGGAAGCACAGATACGCAGTATTTT. Its protein product is CASSQTFSSGGLAGGSTDTQYF.

This rearrangement joins TRBV29-1 to TRBJ1-2, with 8 nucleotides matching TRBD1. CDR1 and CDR2 (germline): SQVTM, ANQGSEA. The CDR3 runs 13 residues. After removal of 6 bases from V and 4 bases from J, the junction contained 7 bases not matched to a gene. CDR3 bases: TGCAGCGTCGGGGACAGGAATTCCTATGGCTACACCTTC. Its translation is CSVGDRNSYGYTF.

This sequence joins TRBV9 and TRBJ1-4; D remains ambiguous. The CDR3 runs to 14 residues. The germline gives CDR1 SGDLS, CDR2 YYNGEE. Trimming shortened V by 2 bases and J by 0 bases, and 5 bases separated the two germline ends. Here the CDR3 reads CASSVGPTNEKLFF. In DNA form, the CDR3 reads TGTGCCAGCAGCGTCGGACCAACTAATGAAAAACTGTTTTTT.

This clone has more than one count but fewer than ten. The chain combines TRBV6-5 with TRBJ1-6; D not certain. Germline CDR1 MNHEY, CDR2 SVGAGI. V lost 3 bases and J 4 bases, leaving 10 bases between the germline ends. This CDR3 has 15 residues. The chain's CDR3 is CASSYDEGYNSPLHF. The DNA of the CDR3 is TGTGCCAGCAGTTATGACGAGGGATATAATTCACCCCTCCACTTT.

The V and J genes are TRBV3-1 (or the pseudogene TRBV3-2) and TRBJ2-5; D is tentatively TRBD1 or TRBD2 (5 bases each). V shed 4 bases and J shed 5 bases, with 8 bases lying between them. CDR1 is LGHDT, CDR2 YNNKEL, per germline (reference sequence). This CDR3 spans 12 amino acids. DNA of the CDR3: TGTGCCAGCAGCCCTTGGGGGGAGACCCAGTACTTC. Protein: CASSPWGETQYF.

V and J are TRBV9 and TRBJ1-6; D remains ambiguous. Germline V gene sequence: CDR1 SGDLS, CDR2 YYNGEE. Trimming cost V 0 bases and J 5 bases, with 12 bases left between them. The CDR3 runs 16 residues. The CDR3 protein is CASSVGQSPNNSPLHF. The CDR3 DNA reads TGTGCCAGCAGCGTAGGCCAGTCACCCAATAATTCACCCCTCCACTTT.

A word on this clone: A junction boundary mismatches the germline segment, possibly from a read error. V usage is TRBV6-2 or TRBV6-3 and J usage is TRBJ1-2; possible D gene TRBD1, 5 bases. The germline gives CDR1 MNHEY, CDR2 SVGEGT. This CDR3 spans 12 amino acids. CDR3 DNA sequence: TGTGCCAGCAGTTACTGGCTCAGGGAGCGAGACTTC. Protein sequence: CASSYWLRERDF.

This chain connects TRBV11-2 to TRBJ1-1; D gene ambiguous. Germline loops: CDR1 SGHAT, CDR2 FQNNGV. V dropped 7 bases and J dropped 1 base, with 16 bases sitting between them. The CDR3 loop spans 15 amino acids. This CDR3 is CASTPFRRGNTEAFF. Here the CDR3 DNA reads TGTGCCAGCACCCCATTTAGGCGGGGGAACACTGAAGCTTTCTTT. Based on the CDR3 plus reference TRBV11-2 and TRBJ1-1, the full variable domain is EAGVAQSPRYKIIEKRQSVAFWCNPISGHATLYWYQQILGQGPKLLIQFQNNGVVDDSQLPKDRFSAERLKGVDSTLKIQPAKLEDSAVYLCASTPFRRGNTEAFFGQGTRLTVV.

The sample holds a few counts of this clone. The chain joins TRBV20-1 to TRBJ1-5; the match to TRBD1 covers 7 bases. The J segment lost 2 bases and the V segment lost 3 bases, leaving 4 bases of the junction unmatched. In germline, CDR1 is DFQATT, CDR2 SNEGSKA (reference sequence). The CDR3 covers 14 residues. The CDR3 reads CSASRGQGNQPQHF. The CDR3 nucleotides are TGCAGTGCTAGTCGCGGACAGGGCAATCAGCCCCAGCATTTT.

The chain recombines TRBV5-1 with TRBJ1-2, with D unclear. The CDR3 is made up of 15 amino acids. With 4 bases removed from V and 3 bases from J, the gap between germline ends came to 16 bases. The germline V gene has CDR1 SGHRS and CDR2 YFSETQ. DNA of the CDR3: TGCGCCAGCAGCCCCCAGGTCCAGGTGGACTATGGCTACACCTTC. It specifies CASSPQVQVDYGYTF.

This clone came up a few times. The chain recombines TRBV29-1 with TRBJ2-7; 9 bases line up with TRBD2. Germline V gene lookup returns CDR1 SQVTM and CDR2 ANQGSEA. The ends lost 5 bases at V and 6 bases at J; junction bases unmatched: 2. This CDR3 has 11 amino acids. The CDR3 protein is CSVSGGREQYF. CDR3 nucleotides: TGCAGCGTTAGCGGGGGGCGCGAGCAGTACTTC.

The chain links TRBV2 to TRBJ1-1; D is ambiguous. V was clipped by 5 bases and J by 7 bases, with 11 bases between them. In germline, CDR1 is SNHLY, CDR2 FYNNEI. The length of the CDR3 is 12 residues. The chain's CDR3 is CASSPSSGEAFF. The CDR3 DNA sequence: TGTGCCAGCAGTCCCTCCTCTGGTGAAGCTTTCTTT.

This clone was recorded once. The rearrangement joins TRBV5-4 to TRBJ1-3, with D unresolved. Deletions cut 1 base from V and 4 bases from J, with 15 bases between. The CDR3 length is 16 residues. CDR1 and CDR2 (germline): SGHNT, YYREEE (reference sequence). Here the CDR3 DNA reads TGTGCCAGCAGCTTGTTCACGAGAAGTTCCGGAAACACCATATATTTT. Amino acid sequence: CASSLFTRSSGNTIYF.

A note on this clone: The identical CDR3 is also encoded by other nucleotide sequences in the sample. This chain joins TRBV7-9 and TRBJ2-5, with D uncertain. This CDR3 is built from 11 residues. CDR1 and CDR2 from the germline V gene are SEHNR and FQNEAQ (reference sequence). The V gene lost 3 bases and the J gene lost 4 bases, with 3 bases spanning the gap. DNA of the CDR3: TGTGCCAGCAGCTTTTCAGAGACCCAGTACTTC. Protein sequence: CASSFSETQYF.

The chain combines TRBV28 with TRBJ1-2; no clear D gene. The CDR3 is 15 amino acids. The V gene lost 7 bases and the J gene lost 0 bases, with 15 bases spanning the gap. In germline, CDR1 is MDHEN, CDR2 SYDVKM. DNA of the CDR3: TGTGCCAGCACAGGATTACGGTACTCTAACTATGGCTACACCTTC. This translates into CASTGLRYSNYGYTF.

This chain uses TRBV7-2 with TRBJ2-7; D is possibly TRBD2 (6 bases). Germline values: CDR1 SGHTA, CDR2 FQGNSA. V was shortened by 3 bases and J by 7 bases, with 10 bases between the two germline ends. CDR3 size: 12 residues. CDR3 nucleotide sequence: TGTGCCAGCAGCTTCCGTGGAGGGGAGCAGTACTTC. Its protein product is CASSFRGGEQYF.

This chain uses TRBV4-1 with TRBJ1-2, with D perhaps matching TRBD1 (6 bases). The V end lost 2 bases, the J end lost 4 bases, and 20 bases lay between the germline ends. Germline V gene data show CDR1 as MGHRA and CDR2 as YSYEKL. There are 17 residues in the CDR3. As DNA, the CDR3 is TGCGCCAGCAGCCAACCAAGGAGGGGAGTGGGGGCCTATGGCTACACCTTC. This encodes CASSQPRRGVGAYGYTF.

The chain links TRBV27 to TRBJ1-3; tentative D call: TRBD1 (5 bases). With 4 bases removed from V and 4 bases from J, the gap between germline ends came to 17 bases. This CDR3 has 16 amino acids. Germline V gene lookup returns CDR1 MNHEY and CDR2 SMNVEV (reference sequence). This CDR3 reads CASSSLIQGFGNTIYF. The CDR3 DNA sequence: TGTGCCAGCAGTTCCTTGATTCAGGGATTCGGAAACACCATATATTTT.

The CDR3 loop reads CASDSYGYTF. Here the CDR3 DNA reads TGTGCCAGCGACAGTTATGGCTACACCTTC. The J gene is TRBJ1-2, the V gene TRBV21-1; TRBD1 is the table's D call, not checked against the DNA. TRBV21-1 is given as a pseudogene. The length of the CDR3 is 10 residues.

The table lists this clone with a few counts. The chain recombines TRBV24-1 with TRBJ2-1; D might be TRBD2 (7 bases). The CDR3 runs 16 residues. Between the trimmed V and J ends, which lost 4 bases and 6 bases, there was a span of 18 bases. CDR1 and CDR2 from the germline V gene are KGHDR and SFDVKD. The CDR3 bases are TGTGCCACCAGTGACCCGGGGGGCTCCTGGGCCAATGAGCAGTTCTTC. It yields the protein CATSDPGGSWANEQFF.

The J gene is TRBJ2-3, the V gene TRBV5-1; D unresolved. The CDR3 contains 15 residues. CDR1 is SGHRS, CDR2 YFSETQ, per germline. V gave up 5 bases and J gave up 2 bases, with 15 bases separating them. CDR3 in amino acids: CASRMNREPTDTQYF. DNA for the CDR3: TGCGCCAGCAGAATGAACAGAGAACCCACAGATACGCAGTATTTT.

The rearrangement links TRBV5-4 to TRBJ2-3, with TRBD2 matching 8 bases. The CDR3 runs to 17 residues. Germline loops: CDR1 SGHNT, CDR2 YYREEE (reference sequence). After removal of 2 bases from V and 0 bases from J, the junction contained 8 bases not matched to a gene. The CDR3, as DNA: TGTGCCAGCAGCTTTAGCGGGGCGACGGATAGCACAGATACGCAGTATTTT. This codes for CASSFSGATDSTDTQYF.

This rearrangement joins TRBV5-6 to TRBJ2-7; 13 nucleotides line up with TRBD2. The J segment lost 7 bases and the V segment lost 4 bases, leaving 5 bases of the junction unmatched. Germline CDR1 reads SGHDT; CDR2 reads YYEEEE. The CDR3 has 14 residues. The CDR3 DNA sequence: TGTGCCAGCAGCCAGGGACTAGCGGGACGGGAGCAGTACTTC. Translated, it gives CASSQGLAGREQYF. The whole variable domain, filled in from reference TRBV5-6 and TRBJ2-7, reads DAGVTQSPTHLIKTRGQQVTLRCSPKSGHDTVSWYQQALGQGPQFIFQYYEEEERQRGNFPDRFSGHQFPNYSSELNVNALLLGDSALYLCASSQGLAGREQYFGPGTRLTVT.

About this clone itself: The junction departs from the called germline gene at one end, perhaps through a read error. The V and J genes are TRBV24-1 and TRBJ2-6, with D perhaps matching TRBD1 or TRBD2 (5 bases each). CDR3 length: 13 residues. The germline CDR1 and CDR2 sequences are KGHDR and SFDVKD. CDR3 bases: TGTGCCACCAGTGAAGGGACGACCAACGCCCTGACTTTC. Its protein is CATSEGTTNALTF.